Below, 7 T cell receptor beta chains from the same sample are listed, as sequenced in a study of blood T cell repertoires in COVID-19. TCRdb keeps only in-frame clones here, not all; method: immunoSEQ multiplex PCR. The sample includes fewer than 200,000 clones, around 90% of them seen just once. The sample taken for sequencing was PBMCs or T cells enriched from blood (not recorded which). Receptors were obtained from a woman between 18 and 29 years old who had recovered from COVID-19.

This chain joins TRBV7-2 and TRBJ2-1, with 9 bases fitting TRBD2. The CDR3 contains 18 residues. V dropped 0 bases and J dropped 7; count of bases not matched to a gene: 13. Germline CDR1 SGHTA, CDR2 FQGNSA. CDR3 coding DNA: TGTGCCAGCAGCTTAGCGGGTCCCTCAAGCGGGAGGTTAAATGAGCAGTTCTTC. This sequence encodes CASSLAGPSSGRLNEQFF.

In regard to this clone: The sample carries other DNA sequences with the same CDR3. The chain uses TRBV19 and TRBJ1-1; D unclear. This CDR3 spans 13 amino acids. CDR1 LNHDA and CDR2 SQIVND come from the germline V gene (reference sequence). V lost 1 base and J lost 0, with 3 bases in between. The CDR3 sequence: CASSIGVNTEAFF. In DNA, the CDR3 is TGTGCCAGTAGTATAGGAGTGAACACTGAAGCTTTCTTT.

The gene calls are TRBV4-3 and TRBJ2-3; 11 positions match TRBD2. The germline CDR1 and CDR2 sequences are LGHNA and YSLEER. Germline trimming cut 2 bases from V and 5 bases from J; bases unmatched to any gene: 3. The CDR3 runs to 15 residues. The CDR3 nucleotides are TGCGCCAGCAGCCAACTAGCGGGGGGTCTAGATACGCAGTATTTT. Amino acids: CASSQLAGGLDTQYF.

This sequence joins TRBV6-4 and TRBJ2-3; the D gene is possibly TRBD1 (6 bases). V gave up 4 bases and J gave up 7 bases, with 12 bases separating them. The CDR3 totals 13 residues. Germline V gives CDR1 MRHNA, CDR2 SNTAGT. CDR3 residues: CASSGQDRNTQYF. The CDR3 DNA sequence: TGTGCCAGCAGTGGACAGGACCGTAATACGCAGTATTTT.

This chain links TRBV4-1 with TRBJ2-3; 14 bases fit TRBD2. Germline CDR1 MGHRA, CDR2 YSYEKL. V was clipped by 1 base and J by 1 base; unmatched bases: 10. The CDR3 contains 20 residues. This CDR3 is CASSQGSGLAGVGGTDTQYF. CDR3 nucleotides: TGCGCCAGCAGCCAAGGGTCGGGACTAGCGGGAGTGGGAGGCACAGATACGCAGTATTTT.

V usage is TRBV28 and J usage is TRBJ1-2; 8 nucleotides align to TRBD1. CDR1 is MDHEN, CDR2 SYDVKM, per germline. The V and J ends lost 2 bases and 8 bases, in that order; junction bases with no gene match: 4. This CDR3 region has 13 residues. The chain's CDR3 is CASSLGQGYGYTF. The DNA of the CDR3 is TGTGCCAGCAGTTTAGGACAGGGTTACGGCTACACCTTC.

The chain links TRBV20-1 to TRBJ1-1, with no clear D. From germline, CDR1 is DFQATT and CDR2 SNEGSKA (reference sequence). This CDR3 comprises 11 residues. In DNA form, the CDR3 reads TGCAGCCGCTCGGGGAGCACTGAAGCTTTCTTT. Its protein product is CSRSGSTEAFF.